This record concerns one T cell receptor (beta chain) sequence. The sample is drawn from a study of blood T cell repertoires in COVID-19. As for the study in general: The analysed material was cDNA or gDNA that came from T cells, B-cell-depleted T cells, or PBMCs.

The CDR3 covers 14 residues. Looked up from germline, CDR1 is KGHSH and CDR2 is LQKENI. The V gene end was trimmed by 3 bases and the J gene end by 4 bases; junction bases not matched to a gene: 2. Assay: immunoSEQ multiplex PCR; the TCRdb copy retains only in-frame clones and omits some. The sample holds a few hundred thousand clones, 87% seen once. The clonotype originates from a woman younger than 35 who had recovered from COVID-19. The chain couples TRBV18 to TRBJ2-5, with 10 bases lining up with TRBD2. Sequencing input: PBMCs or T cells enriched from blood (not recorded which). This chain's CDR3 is CASSPLAGVETQYF. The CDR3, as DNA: TGTGCCAGCTCACCCCTAGCGGGGGTAGAGACCCAGTACTTC.